The 10 T cell receptor beta chains in this list originate from one sample, sequenced in a study of cytomegalovirus exposure and HLA in healthy donors. PCR employed 60 Vbeta and 13 Jbeta primers. Here immunoSEQ multiplex PCR was the method, and the copy in TCRdb shows in-frame clones only, minus some. In the table there are about 190,000 clones, about 90% of which are singletons. The sequencing sample was made of PBMCs. These receptors were collected from a man aged 25-45 years in good health and CMV-seronegative.

Note on this clone: Its ends do not fully match the called genes, so a read error is possible. The chain combines TRBV7-9 with TRBJ2-3; maybe TRBD1 (7 bases). Germline-derived CDR1 and CDR2 are SEHNR and FQNEAQ (reference sequence). The CDR3 is made up of 17 amino acids. The CDR3 nucleotides read TGTTCCAGCAGCTTAGCGGAGGGGGCTCTATACACAGATACGCAGTATTTT. This encodes CSSSLAEGALYTDTQYF.

This chain links TRBV5-4 with TRBJ2-7; a possible D gene is TRBD2 (6 bases). This CDR3 region has 13 residues. Germline CDR1 SGHNT, CDR2 YYREEE (reference sequence). Trimming removed 3 bases at V and 5 bases at J, with 12 bases between. CDR3 bases: TGTGCCAGCAGCTCGGGACTCCAGGACGAGCAGTACTTC. Translating it yields CASSSGLQDEQYF.

V usage is TRBV7-2 and J usage is TRBJ2-6; perhaps TRBD2 as D (7 bases). The CDR3 length is 16 residues. Germline V lookup: CDR1 SGHTA, CDR2 FQGNSA. The V end was cut by 5 bases, the J end by 4 bases, with 15 bases between. The CDR3: CASSRAGAPGANVLTF. Here the CDR3 DNA reads TGTGCCAGCAGCCGCGCGGGGGCGCCGGGGGCCAACGTCCTGACTTTC.

The rearrangement joins TRBV10-3 to TRBJ1-2, with TRBD1 as a possible D gene (6 bases). The ends were cut back, 0 bases at V and 3 bases at J, with 14 bases in the middle. The germline CDR1 and CDR2 sequences are ENHRY and SYGVKD. The CDR3 is made up of 16 amino acids. The CDR3 sequence is CAISESMRGPDYGYTF. In DNA, the CDR3 is TGTGCCATCAGTGAGTCCATGCGGGGGCCAGACTATGGCTACACCTTC.

The rearrangement links TRBV4-3 to TRBJ2-1, with 10 bases fitting TRBD2. CDR3 size: 17 residues. Germline CDR1 LGHNA, CDR2 YSLEER. J gave up 7 bases and V 1 base, and 10 bases lay outside the gene matches. The CDR3 region is CASSQALAGAFFNEQFF. The CDR3 nucleotides are TGCGCCAGCAGCCAAGCCCTAGCGGGGGCTTTCTTTAATGAGCAGTTCTTC.

The rearrangement links TRBV18 to TRBJ1-1; D not certain. Germline V gene sequence: CDR1 KGHSH, CDR2 LQKENI. The V gene lost 1 base and the J gene lost 8 bases, with 14 bases spanning the gap. The CDR3 length is 14 residues. The CDR3 loop is CASSPRHGPGEAFF. As DNA, the CDR3 is TGTGCCAGCTCACCACGGCATGGGCCGGGAGAAGCTTTCTTT.

The V gene is TRBV5-4, the J gene TRBJ1-1; TRBD1 matches 10 bases. The germline gives CDR1 SGHNT, CDR2 YYREEE (reference sequence). The CDR3 contains 15 residues. J lost 6 bases, V lost 1 base, and 6 bases had no gene match. The CDR3 sequence is CASSLKGQGIAEAFF. In DNA, the CDR3 is TGTGCCAGCAGCTTGAAGGGACAGGGGATCGCTGAAGCTTTCTTT. The full variable domain, with the rest looked up from reference TRBV5-4 and TRBJ1-1, is ETGVTQSPTHLIKTRGQQVTLRCSSQSGHNTVSWYQQALGQGPQFIFQYYREEENGRGNFPPRFSGLQFPNYSSELNVNALELDDSALYLCASSLKGQGIAEAFFGQGTRLTVV.

This clone was seen just once. This chain joins TRBV13 and TRBJ2-3, with 11 positions matching TRBD1. CDR3 length: 15 amino acids. Germline V gene lookup returns CDR1 PRHDT and CDR2 FYEKMQ (reference sequence). The J segment lost 6 bases and the V segment lost 3 bases, leaving 5 bases of the junction unmatched. The CDR3 DNA is TGTGCCAGCAGCTTTGGACAGGGGGCGGCGGATACGCAGTATTTT. This sequence encodes CASSFGQGAADTQYF.

The rearrangement links TRBV19 to TRBJ2-7; D not certain. The V gene's germline CDR1 is LNHDA and CDR2 SQIVND (reference sequence). V was clipped by 10 bases and J by 2 bases, with 15 bases between them. CDR3 length equals 13 residues. The CDR3 is CATRQTPAYEQYF. In nucleotides, the CDR3 is TGTGCCACCCGCCAGACTCCCGCCTACGAGCAGTACTTC.

This clone has a single count. The rearrangement uses TRBV5-1 and TRBJ2-1; a possible D gene is TRBD1 (6 bases). Germline CDR1 SGHRS, CDR2 YFSETQ. CDR3 size: 13 residues. V shed 8 bases and J shed 5 bases, with 14 bases lying between them. The CDR3 sequence is CASRMGADNEQFF. CDR3 bases: TGCGCCAGTCGAATGGGGGCTGACAATGAGCAGTTCTTC.